The rows below give T cell receptor beta chains drawn from one sample of a study of cytomegalovirus exposure and HLA in healthy donors. Data came from immunoSEQ multiplex PCR; TCRdb stores just in-frame clones and leaves some out. The repertoire consists of 100,000 to 150,000 clones, with 60% to 85% occurring once and the leading ten covering just under 2%. The material sequenced was PBMCs. The source is a man in his fifties or sixties in good health and CMV-seronegative. Both conserved end residues are part of each CDR3. A D gene is named only where the DNA matches it firmly. Some rows have no size entry. The others give once, few or many, or a class for an expanded clone.

j_call: TRBJ1-6
v_call: TRBV4-2
clone_size: few
d_call: .
cdr3_nt: TGTGCCAGCAGCCACAGGAATTCACCCCTCCACTTT
cdr3_aa: CASSHRNSPLHF

j_call: TRBJ1-2
v_call: TRBV7-2
clone_size: .
d_call: TRBD1
cdr3_nt: TGTGCCAGCAGCTTCCCCGGGACAGGGATCGGCGGCTACACCTTC
cdr3_aa: CASSFPGTGIGGYTF

j_call: TRBJ1-4
v_call: TRBV2
clone_size: .
d_call: .
cdr3_nt: TGTGCCAGCGGGGTCAGGGGATGGGGTGAAAAACTGTTTTTT
cdr3_aa: CASGVRGWGEKLFF

j_call: TRBJ1-1
v_call: TRBV11-3
clone_size: .
d_call: .
cdr3_nt: TGTGCCAGCAGCTTAGAAGCGGGCACTGAAGCTTTCTTT
cdr3_aa: CASSLEAGTEAFF

j_call: TRBJ1-3
v_call: TRBV11-2
clone_size: .
d_call: TRBD1
cdr3_nt: TGTGCCAGCAGCCCCTCGACAGGGCCTGGAAACACCATATATTTT
cdr3_aa: CASSPSTGPGNTIYF

j_call: TRBJ1-1
v_call: TRBV19
clone_size: .
d_call: .
cdr3_nt: TGTGCCAGTAGTATAGGGACACTCAACACTGAAGCTTTCTTT
cdr3_aa: CASSIGTLNTEAFF

j_call: TRBJ2-1
v_call: TRBV29-1
clone_size: .
d_call: TRBD1
cdr3_nt: TGCAGCGCGACAGGGGGCGATGAGCAGTTCTTC
cdr3_aa: CSATGGDEQFF

j_call: TRBJ2-5
v_call: TRBV19
clone_size: .
d_call: .
cdr3_nt: TGTGCCAGTAGTAGAGATCAGGGGAAGGAGACCCAGTACTTC
cdr3_aa: CASSRDQGKETQYF

j_call: TRBJ2-1
v_call: TRBV28
clone_size: few
d_call: TRBD1
cdr3_nt: TGTGCCAGCAGTTTTGGACAGGGCCGTTTAGACTTCTTC
cdr3_aa: CASSFGQGRLDFF

j_call: TRBJ2-1
v_call: TRBV7-2
clone_size: .
d_call: .
cdr3_nt: TGTGCCAGCAGCGAGGGTCTCAACAATGAGCAGTTCTTC
cdr3_aa: CASSEGLNNEQFF

j_call: TRBJ1-4
v_call: TRBV11-2
clone_size: .
d_call: TRBD1
cdr3_nt: TGTGCCAGCAGCTTCTCGACAGGGGGCGGAGAAAAACTGTTTTTT
cdr3_aa: CASSFSTGGGEKLFF

j_call: TRBJ2-7
v_call: TRBV7-9
clone_size: once
d_call: TRBD1
cdr3_nt: TGTGCCAGCAGTCCTACACAGGGGAGCTCCTACGAGCAGTACTTC
cdr3_aa: CASSPTQGSSYEQYF

j_call: TRBJ1-4
v_call: TRBV7-8
clone_size: .
d_call: TRBD1
cdr3_nt: TGTGCCAGCAGCTCACTCAGGGGGGCAACTAATGAAAAACTGTTTTTT
cdr3_aa: CASSSLRGATNEKLFF

j_call: TRBJ1-1
v_call: TRBV5-1
clone_size: .
d_call: .
cdr3_nt: TGCGCCAGCAGCTTGGCCAACGGACAGGAAGCTTTCTTT
cdr3_aa: CASSLANGQEAFF

j_call: TRBJ1-5
v_call: TRBV10-3
clone_size: .
d_call: TRBD1
cdr3_nt: TGTGCCATCAGTGACCGGGACAGGGGGGAGCCCCAGCATTTT
cdr3_aa: CAISDRDRGEPQHF

j_call: TRBJ1-3
v_call: TRBV4-2
clone_size: few
d_call: .
cdr3_nt: TGTGCCAGCAGCCAAGATAGAGTCAGGGCAGTTGGAAACACCATATATTTT
cdr3_aa: CASSQDRVRAVGNTIYF

j_call: TRBJ1-1
v_call: TRBV9
clone_size: .
d_call: .
cdr3_nt: TGTGCCAGCAGCGTAGCTACGGTGAACACTGAAGCTTTCTTT
cdr3_aa: CASSVATVNTEAFF

j_call: TRBJ2-1
v_call: TRBV19
clone_size: few
d_call: .
cdr3_nt: TGTGCCAGTAGGCGAAACAGGGTCCCCGACAGTGAGCAGTTCTTC
cdr3_aa: CASRRNRVPDSEQFF

j_call: TRBJ2-7
v_call: TRBV7-2
clone_size: .
d_call: .
cdr3_nt: TGTGCCAGCAGCTCCGACAGGATCGACGAGCAGTACTTC
cdr3_aa: CASSSDRIDEQYF

j_call: TRBJ1-1
v_call: TRBV5-6
clone_size: .
d_call: .
cdr3_nt: TGTGCCAGCAGCTTGCGCGGCTATGAAGCTTTCTTT
cdr3_aa: CASSLRGYEAFF

j_call: TRBJ1-1
v_call: TRBV19
clone_size: .
d_call: .
cdr3_nt: TGTGCCAGTAGTAAGAGAGGACAGAAGAACACTGAAGCTTTCTTT
cdr3_aa: CASSKRGQKNTEAFF

j_call: TRBJ1-2
v_call: TRBV19
clone_size: .
d_call: TRBD1
cdr3_nt: TGTGCCAGTACGAACAGGGGGATAAACTATGGCTACACCTTC
cdr3_aa: CASTNRGINYGYTF

j_call: TRBJ2-1
v_call: TRBV6-5
clone_size: .
d_call: TRBD1
cdr3_nt: TGTGCCAGCAGGACAGGGGGCTCCTACAATGAGCAGTTCTTC
cdr3_aa: CASRTGGSYNEQFF

j_call: TRBJ2-5
v_call: TRBV7-2
clone_size: .
d_call: .
cdr3_nt: TGTGCCAGCAGCCCGTTCCCCAGGGGCCAAGAGACCCAGTACTTC
cdr3_aa: CASSPFPRGQETQYF

j_call: TRBJ2-1
v_call: TRBV7-2
clone_size: few
d_call: TRBD2
cdr3_nt: TGTGCCAGCAGCTTAGGGTGGACTAGCGGGGGGACTGAGCAGTTCTTC
cdr3_aa: CASSLGWTSGGTEQFF

j_call: TRBJ1-1
v_call: TRBV7-9
clone_size: .
d_call: TRBD1
cdr3_nt: TGTTCCAGCAGCTTAGGGACAGTCACTGAAGCTTTCTTT
cdr3_aa: CSSSLGTVTEAFF

j_call: TRBJ1-2
v_call: TRBV5-1
clone_size: .
d_call: .
cdr3_nt: TGCGCCAGCACAAAGGGACTGGAGTATGGCTACACCTTC
cdr3_aa: CASTKGLEYGYTF

j_call: TRBJ2-2
v_call: TRBV4-1
clone_size: .
d_call: TRBD2
cdr3_nt: TGCGCCAGCAGGGGCGGGGGGCGAAACACCGGGGAGCTGTTTTTT
cdr3_aa: CASRGGGRNTGELFF

j_call: TRBJ1-1
v_call: TRBV7-9
clone_size: .
d_call: .
cdr3_nt: TGTGCCAGCAGCCGGGACACACTGAGGAACACTGAAGCTTTCTTT
cdr3_aa: CASSRDTLRNTEAFF

j_call: TRBJ1-2
v_call: TRBV11-2
clone_size: .
d_call: TRBD1
cdr3_nt: TGTGCCAGCAGCTTAGATCTCAGCAGGGGGGGCTACACCTTC
cdr3_aa: CASSLDLSRGGYTF

j_call: TRBJ1-2
v_call: TRBV29-1
clone_size: once
d_call: .
cdr3_nt: TGCAGCGTTGGAAACAGGGAAGGTGGCTACACCTTC
cdr3_aa: CSVGNREGGYTF

j_call: TRBJ2-5
v_call: TRBV5-4
clone_size: .
d_call: .
cdr3_nt: TGTGCCAGCAGCTTGACCAGGGGTCAAGAGACCCAGTACTTC
cdr3_aa: CASSLTRGQETQYF

j_call: TRBJ2-5
v_call: TRBV5-1
clone_size: .
d_call: .
cdr3_nt: TGCGCCAGCAGCTTGTTTACTAGCCGGCAAGAGACCCAGTACTTC
cdr3_aa: CASSLFTSRQETQYF

j_call: TRBJ2-7
v_call: TRBV7-9
clone_size: .
d_call: .
cdr3_nt: TGTGCCAGCAGCTCCAGCTCCTACGAGCAGTACTTC
cdr3_aa: CASSSSSYEQYF

j_call: TRBJ1-2
v_call: TRBV11-2
clone_size: .
d_call: .
cdr3_nt: TGTGCCAGCAGCTTAGTTGGGCGGGGGCATGGCTACACCTTC
cdr3_aa: CASSLVGRGHGYTF

j_call: TRBJ2-6
v_call: TRBV7-9
clone_size: .
d_call: .
cdr3_nt: TGTGCCAGCAGCCCCGGCGGGTCACCTGCGGGGGCCAACGTCCTGACTTTC
cdr3_aa: CASSPGGSPAGANVLTF

j_call: TRBJ2-5
v_call: TRBV7-2
clone_size: .
d_call: TRBD2
cdr3_nt: TGTGCCAGCAGCCTCAGCGGGGACCCCCAAGAGACCCAGTACTTC
cdr3_aa: CASSLSGDPQETQYF

j_call: TRBJ1-2
v_call: TRBV14
clone_size: .
d_call: TRBD1
cdr3_nt: TGTGCCAGCAGCCAAGTGACAGGGGGCGATAACTATGGCTACACCTTC
cdr3_aa: CASSQVTGGDNYGYTF

j_call: TRBJ2-2
v_call: TRBV6-1
clone_size: .
d_call: TRBD2
cdr3_nt: TGTGCCAGCAGTTTGGCGCTAGCGGCTACCGGGGAGCTGTTTTTT
cdr3_aa: CASSLALAATGELFF

j_call: TRBJ2-5
v_call: TRBV7-9
clone_size: .
d_call: TRBD2
cdr3_nt: TGTGCCAGCAGCCCCGACGGGGCGGGGGACCTCTGGGAGACCCAGTACTTC
cdr3_aa: CASSPDGAGDLWETQYF

j_call: TRBJ1-5
v_call: TRBV5-4
clone_size: once
d_call: TRBD1
cdr3_nt: TGTGCCAGCAGCGCCAACAGGGGGCGCAGACTCCAGCCCCAGCATTTT
cdr3_aa: CASSANRGRRLQPQHF

j_call: TRBJ1-3
v_call: TRBV4-2
clone_size: .
d_call: .
cdr3_nt: TGTGCCAGCAGCCAAGGCGACAGGGGAAACACCATATATTTT
cdr3_aa: CASSQGDRGNTIYF

j_call: TRBJ2-1
v_call: TRBV5-5
clone_size: .
d_call: .
cdr3_nt: TGTGCCAGCAGCTTCCGGGTCGTTCAGTTCTTC
cdr3_aa: CASSFRVVQFF

j_call: TRBJ2-5
v_call: TRBV5-8
clone_size: .
d_call: TRBD1
cdr3_nt: TGTGCCAGCAGCTCGGGACAGGGGGGAGAGACCCAGTACTTC
cdr3_aa: CASSSGQGGETQYF

j_call: TRBJ2-2
v_call: TRBV7-8
clone_size: .
d_call: .
cdr3_nt: TGTGCCAGCAGCCCCCGGGTAACCGGGGAGCTGTTTTTT
cdr3_aa: CASSPRVTGELFF

j_call: TRBJ1-6
v_call: TRBV7-6
clone_size: .
d_call: .
cdr3_nt: TGTGCCAGCAGCTTATTGTCCGCGGGGGATTCACCCCTCCACTTT
cdr3_aa: CASSLLSAGDSPLHF

j_call: TRBJ2-3
v_call: TRBV7-6
clone_size: .
d_call: .
cdr3_nt: TGTGCCAGCAGCCAAACCCGGACTAGCACAGATACGCAGTATTTT
cdr3_aa: CASSQTRTSTDTQYF

j_call: TRBJ1-6
v_call: TRBV6-6
clone_size: .
d_call: .
cdr3_nt: TGTGCCAGCATGCGGAGCGAAGGTTCACCCCTCCACTTT
cdr3_aa: CASMRSEGSPLHF

j_call: TRBJ1-4
v_call: TRBV5-6
clone_size: .
d_call: TRBD1
cdr3_nt: TGTGCCAGCAGCGTGGGACAGGGGGTTTTAGTGGAAAAACTGTTTTTT
cdr3_aa: CASSVGQGVLVEKLFF

j_call: TRBJ1-1
v_call: TRBV5-1
clone_size: .
d_call: TRBD1
cdr3_nt: TGCGCCAGCAGCTTGAGGGGGGGGACAGGGACCACTGAAGCTTTCTTT
cdr3_aa: CASSLRGGTGTTEAFF

j_call: TRBJ2-5
v_call: TRBV9
clone_size: .
d_call: .
cdr3_nt: TGTGCCAGCAGCCCTCCAGCAGGGGCGCAAGAGACCCAGTACTTC
cdr3_aa: CASSPPAGAQETQYF

j_call: TRBJ2-7
v_call: TRBV7-6
clone_size: .
d_call: .
cdr3_nt: TGTGCCAGCAGCTTAGATCCGGACAGCTCCTACGAGCAGTACTTC
cdr3_aa: CASSLDPDSSYEQYF